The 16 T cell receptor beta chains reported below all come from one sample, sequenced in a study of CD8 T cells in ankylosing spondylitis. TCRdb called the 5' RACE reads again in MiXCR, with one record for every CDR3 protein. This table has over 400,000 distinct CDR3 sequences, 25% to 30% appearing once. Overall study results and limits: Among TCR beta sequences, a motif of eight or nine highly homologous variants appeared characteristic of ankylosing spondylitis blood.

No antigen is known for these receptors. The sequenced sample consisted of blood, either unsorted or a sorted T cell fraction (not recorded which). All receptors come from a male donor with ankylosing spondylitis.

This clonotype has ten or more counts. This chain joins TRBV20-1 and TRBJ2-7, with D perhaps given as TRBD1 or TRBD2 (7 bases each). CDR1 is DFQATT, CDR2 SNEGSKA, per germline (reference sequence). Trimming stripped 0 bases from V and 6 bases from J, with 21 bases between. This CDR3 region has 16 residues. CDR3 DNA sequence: TGCAGTGCTAGAGATGGGACTACGCCGGGACAGCGCGAGCAGTACTTC. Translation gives CSARDGTTPGQREQYF.

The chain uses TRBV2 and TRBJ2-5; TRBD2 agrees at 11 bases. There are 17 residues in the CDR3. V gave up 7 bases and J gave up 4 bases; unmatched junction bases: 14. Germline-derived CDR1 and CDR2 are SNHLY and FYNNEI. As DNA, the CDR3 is TGTGCCAGCAAGGTAGCGGGAGGGCAATTAAGGGGAGAGACCCAGTACTTC. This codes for CASKVAGGQLRGETQYF.

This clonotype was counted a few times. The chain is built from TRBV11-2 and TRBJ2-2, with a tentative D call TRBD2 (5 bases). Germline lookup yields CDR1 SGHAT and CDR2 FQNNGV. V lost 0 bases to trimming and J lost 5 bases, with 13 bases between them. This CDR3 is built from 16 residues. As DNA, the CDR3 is TGTGCCAGCAGCTTAGACGGACTTTATCGGACCGGGGAGCTGTTTTTT. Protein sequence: CASSLDGLYRTGELFF.

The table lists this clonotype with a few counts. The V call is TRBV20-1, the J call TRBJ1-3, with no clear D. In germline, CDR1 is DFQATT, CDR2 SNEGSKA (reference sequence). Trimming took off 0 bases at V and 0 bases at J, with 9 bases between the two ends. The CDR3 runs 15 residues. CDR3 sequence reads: CSARDAGLSGNTIYF. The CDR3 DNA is TGCAGTGCTAGAGACGCGGGCCTCTCTGGAAACACCATATATTTT.

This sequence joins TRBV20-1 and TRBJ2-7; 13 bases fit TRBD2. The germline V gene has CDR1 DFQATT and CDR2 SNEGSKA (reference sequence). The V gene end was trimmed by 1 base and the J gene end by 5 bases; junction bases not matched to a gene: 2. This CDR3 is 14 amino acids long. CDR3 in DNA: TGCAGTGCTAGAGGCGGACTAGCGGGAGACGAGCAGTACTTC. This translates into CSARGGLAGDEQYF.

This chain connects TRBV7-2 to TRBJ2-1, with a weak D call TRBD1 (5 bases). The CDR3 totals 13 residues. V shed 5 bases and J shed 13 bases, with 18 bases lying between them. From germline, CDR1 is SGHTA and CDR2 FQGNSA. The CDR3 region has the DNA TGTGCCAGCAGCCATGGGCAGGGAATGCCCCAGTTCTTC. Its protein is CASSHGQGMPQFF.

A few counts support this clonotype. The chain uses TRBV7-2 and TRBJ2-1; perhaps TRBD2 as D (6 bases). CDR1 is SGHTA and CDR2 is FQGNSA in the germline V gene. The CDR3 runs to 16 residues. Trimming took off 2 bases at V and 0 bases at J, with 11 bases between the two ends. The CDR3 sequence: CASSLSGGTSYNEQFF. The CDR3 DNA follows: TGTGCCAGCAGCTTATCCGGGGGAACCTCCTACAATGAGCAGTTCTTC. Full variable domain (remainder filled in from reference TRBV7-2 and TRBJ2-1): GAGVSQSPSNKVTEKGKDVELRCDPISGHTALYWYRQSLGQGLEFLIYFQGNSAPDKSGLPSDRFSAERTGGSVSTLTIQRTQQEDSAVYLCASSLSGGTSYNEQFFGPGTRLTVL.

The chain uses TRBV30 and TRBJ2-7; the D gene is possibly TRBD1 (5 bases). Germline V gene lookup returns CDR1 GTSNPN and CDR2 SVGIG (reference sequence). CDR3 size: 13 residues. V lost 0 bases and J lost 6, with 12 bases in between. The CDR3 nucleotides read TGTGCCTGGAGTGTTATCAGGGCAGGCGAGCAGTACGTC. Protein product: CAWSVIRAGEQYV.

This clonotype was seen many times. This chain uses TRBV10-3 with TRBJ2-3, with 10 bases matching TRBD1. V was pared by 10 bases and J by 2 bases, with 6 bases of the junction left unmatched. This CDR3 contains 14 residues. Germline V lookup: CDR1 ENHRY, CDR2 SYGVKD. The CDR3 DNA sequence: TGTGCCACCCGAGGGACAGGGGCCACAGATACGCAGTATTTT. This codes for CATRGTGATDTQYF.

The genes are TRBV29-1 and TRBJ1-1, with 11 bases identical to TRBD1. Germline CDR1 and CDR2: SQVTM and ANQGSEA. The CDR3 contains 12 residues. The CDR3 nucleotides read TGCGTCGCGGGACAGGGGGACGCTGAAGCTTTCTTT. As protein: CVAGQGDAEAFF.

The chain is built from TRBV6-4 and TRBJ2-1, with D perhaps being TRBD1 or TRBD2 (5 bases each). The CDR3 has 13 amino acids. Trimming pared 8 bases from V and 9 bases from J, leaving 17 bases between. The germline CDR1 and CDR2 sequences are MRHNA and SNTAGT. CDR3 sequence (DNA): TGTGCCAGCGCAACGACGGGGCAGAGTGAGCAGTTCTTC. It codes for CASATTGQSEQFF.

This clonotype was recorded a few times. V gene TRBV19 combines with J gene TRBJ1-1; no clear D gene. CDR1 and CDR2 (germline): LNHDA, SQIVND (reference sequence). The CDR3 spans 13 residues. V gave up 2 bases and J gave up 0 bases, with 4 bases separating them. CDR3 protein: CASSISMNTEAFF. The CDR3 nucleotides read TGTGCCAGTAGTATATCAATGAACACTGAAGCTTTCTTT.

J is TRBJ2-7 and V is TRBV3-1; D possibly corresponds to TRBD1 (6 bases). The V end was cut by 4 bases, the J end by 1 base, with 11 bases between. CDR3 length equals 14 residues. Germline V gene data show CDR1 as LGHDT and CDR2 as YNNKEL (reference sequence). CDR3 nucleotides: TGTGCCAGCAGCCCCGGGACAACTTCCTACGAGCAGTACTTC. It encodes CASSPGTTSYEQYF.

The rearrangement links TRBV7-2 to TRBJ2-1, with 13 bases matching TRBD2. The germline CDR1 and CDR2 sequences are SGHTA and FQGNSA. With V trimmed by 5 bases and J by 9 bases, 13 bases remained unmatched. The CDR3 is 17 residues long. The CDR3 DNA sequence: TGTGCCAGCAGCCCAAGGACTAGCGGGAGTCGTCTGGGTGAGCAGTTCTTC. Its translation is CASSPRTSGSRLGEQFF.

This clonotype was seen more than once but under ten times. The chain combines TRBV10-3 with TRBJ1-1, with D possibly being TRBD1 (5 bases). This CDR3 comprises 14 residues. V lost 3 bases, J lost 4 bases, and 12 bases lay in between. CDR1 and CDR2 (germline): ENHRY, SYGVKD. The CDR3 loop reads CAISDPGRSTEAFF. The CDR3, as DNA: TGTGCCATCAGTGATCCGGGACGAAGCACTGAAGCTTTCTTT.

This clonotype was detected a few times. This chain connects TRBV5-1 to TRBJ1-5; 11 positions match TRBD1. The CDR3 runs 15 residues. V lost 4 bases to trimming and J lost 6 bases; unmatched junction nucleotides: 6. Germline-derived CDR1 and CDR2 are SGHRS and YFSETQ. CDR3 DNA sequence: TGCGCCAGCAGCACGGGACAGGGGGGTAGTCAGCCCCAGCATTTT. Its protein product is CASSTGQGGSQPQHF.